This TCR beta chain comes out of a study of T cell responses to AZD1222 COVID-19 vaccine. Overall study results and limits: The study found Spike-specific TCR breadth and depth rose after two AZD1222 doses.

Clones were read by immunoSEQ multiplex PCR, and TCRdb kept only the in-frame ones, dropping some. Of about 130,000 clones in the sample, approximately 86% were seen once. With respect to this clone: The antigen remains unidentified.

The CDR3 consists of 14 residues. V was pared by 7 bases and J by 5 bases, with 3 bases of the junction left unmatched. Germline V gives CDR1 SNHLY, CDR2 FYNNEI. The TCR sequence derives from an adult who received the AZD1222 COVID-19 vaccine. The specimen comprised peripheral blood, sampled 28 days after the second AZD1222 dose. This rearrangement joins TRBV2 to TRBJ2-3, with 13 bases lining up with TRBD2. This CDR3 reads CASTTSGGRDTQYF. CDR3 sequence (DNA): TGTGCCAGCACGACTAGCGGGGGGCGAGATACGCAGTATTTT.